A selection of T cell receptor beta chains follows, all from one sample in a study of blood T cell repertoires in COVID-19. The data were produced by immunoSEQ multiplex PCR, yet TCRdb's version contains in-frame clones alone and is incomplete. The sample yields about 430,000 clones, about 88% seen once. The sample was PBMCs or T cells enriched from blood (not recorded which). The receptors here all came from a woman under 30 who had been exposed to COVID-19. The CDR3 runs from the conserved cysteine through the conserved F or W. The order of the fields is V gene, clone size, J gene, D gene, CDR3 DNA, CDR3 protein. D genes are given only for firm matches. Size is omitted from some rows. Given values are once, few, many or a class for expanded clones.

TRBV2	.	TRBJ2-3	.	TGTGCCAGCAGTGACACTAGAGGAGATACGCAGTATTTT	CASSDTRGDTQYF
TRBV6-5	.	TRBJ2-7	.	TGTGCCAGCAGTCTCAACAGGGATTCCTACGAGCAGTACTTC	CASSLNRDSYEQYF
TRBV7-2	.	TRBJ1-2	.	TGTGCCAGCAGCTTAGGCCACGCCACGCCTAATTATGGCTACACCTTC	CASSLGHATPNYGYTF
TRBV11-2	.	TRBJ2-7	TRBD2	TGTGCCAGCAGCTTCGGGACTAGCTTGTACTACGAGCAGTACTTC	CASSFGTSLYYEQYF
TRBV5-1	.	TRBJ2-5	TRBD2	TGCGCCAGCAGCTTTGGACTAGCGGGGGGGCTGATAGAGACCCAGTACTTC	CASSFGLAGGLIETQYF
TRBV7-2	.	TRBJ2-7	.	TGTGCCAGCAGCCGTAGCTCCTACGAGCAGTACTTC	CASSRSSYEQYF
TRBV7-2	.	TRBJ2-5	TRBD2	TGTGCCAGCAGCTTATATTATGGGGCTAGCGGACTTAAGTACTTC	CASSLYYGASGLKYF
TRBV6-1	.	TRBJ2-4	TRBD1	TGTGCCAGCAGTGAAGCGGCGAAAGCAGGGGGTACAGCCAAAAACATTCAGTACTTC	CASSEAAKAGGTAKNIQYF
TRBV10-2	.	TRBJ2-3	.	TGCGCCAGCAGTGAGTCTGGGCCCCCAGATACGCAGTATTTT	CASSESGPPDTQYF
TRBV5-1	.	TRBJ2-1	.	TGCGCCAGCAGCCAAACAGGGGGGGCCTACAATGAGCAGTTCTTC	CASSQTGGAYNEQFF
TRBV5-1	.	TRBJ1-4	TRBD1	TGCGCCAGCAGCTCCGGGACAGGGGGCGGGTATGAAAAACTGTTTTTT	CASSSGTGGGYEKLFF
TRBV6-5	.	TRBJ1-1	.	TGTGCCAGCAGCGAGGCAAACACTGAAGCTTTCTTT	CASSEANTEAFF
TRBV7-2	.	TRBJ1-2	TRBD1	TGTGCCAGCAGCCTCGTGGGGGGACAGCAGACAAACTTATATGGCTACACCTTC	CASSLVGGQQTNLYGYTF
TRBV28	.	TRBJ1-5	TRBD1	TGTGCCAGCAGTCTGCCGGGACAGGCTTATCAGCCCCAGCATTTT	CASSLPGQAYQPQHF
TRBV9	.	TRBJ2-7	.	TGTGCCAGCAGCGTAGCATCGGTCCAGCGGCGGGGAGAGCAGTACTTC	CASSVASVQRRGEQYF
TRBV12-3/TRBV12-4	.	TRBJ2-7	.	TGTGCCAGCAGTTTTGGGCTCTACGAGCAGTACTTC	CASSFGLYEQYF
TRBV27	.	TRBJ1-1	.	TGTGCCAGCAGTTTATCTGGGCGCACTGAAGCTTTCTTT	CASSLSGRTEAFF
TRBV3-1/TRBV3-2	few	TRBJ2-1	TRBD2	TGTGCCAGCAGCCAAGTTGGGATGACTAGCGGGTCTGGCAATGAGCAGTTCTTC	CASSQVGMTSGSGNEQFF
TRBV3-1/TRBV3-2	.	TRBJ1-6	.	TGTGCCAGCAGCCAAGATCCCGGGGGGGCTTCACCCCTCCACTTT	CASSQDPGGASPLHF
TRBV4-2	.	TRBJ1-3	.	TGTGCCAGCAGCCAAGATCTTAGAAACACCATATATTTT	CASSQDLRNTIYF
TRBV7-2	.	TRBJ1-5	TRBD1	TGTGCCAGCAGCTTAGGGACAGGGTATCAGCCCCAGCATTTT	CASSLGTGYQPQHF
TRBV25-1	.	TRBJ2-2	.	TGTGCCAGCAGTTCAGACACCGGGGAGCTGTTTTTT	CASSSDTGELFF
TRBV14	.	TRBJ1-2	TRBD1	TGTGCCAGCAGCCAAGATCACAGGGGGCTCTATGGCTACACCTTC	CASSQDHRGLYGYTF
TRBV28	few	TRBJ2-7	.	TGTGCCAGCACCCGAGGGCAGAGCTACGAGCAGTACTTC	CASTRGQSYEQYF
TRBV29-1	.	TRBJ2-3	.	TGCAGCGTTGAAGGCACACGCCTTAACACAGATACGCAGTATTTT	CSVEGTRLNTDTQYF
TRBV24-1	once	TRBJ2-2	TRBD1	TGTGCCACCAGTGATTTGGGACAGGGGAGCACCGGGGAGCTGTTTTTT	CATSDLGQGSTGELFF
TRBV27	.	TRBJ2-7	.	TGTGCCAGCAGTTTATTAACGGAGGGGGAGCAGTACTTC	CASSLLTEGEQYF
TRBV30	once	TRBJ2-2	TRBD1	TGTGCCTGGAGTGGACAGGGCACCGGGGAGCTGTTTTTT	CAWSGQGTGELFF
TRBV6-2/TRBV6-3	once	TRBJ1-2	.	TGTGCCAGCAGTTACTCATCAGGGTTGAGCGGCTACACCTTC	CASSYSSGLSGYTF
TRBV4-3	.	TRBJ1-2	TRBD1	TGCGCCAGCAGCCCTACCGGGACAGGGGACTATGGCTACACCTTC	CASSPTGTGDYGYTF
TRBV12-3/TRBV12-4	.	TRBJ2-1	.	TGTGCCAGCAGTCTCGACATCCGGGGAGCGCAGTTCTTC	CASSLDIRGAQFF
TRBV12-3/TRBV12-4	.	TRBJ2-7	.	TGTGCCAGCAGTTTAGCAGGGAGCTACGAGCAGTACTTC	CASSLAGSYEQYF
TRBV12-3/TRBV12-4	.	TRBJ1-2	.	TGTGCCAGCAGCCAGCAGGGGTATGGCTACACCTTC	CASSQQGYGYTF
TRBV10-1	.	TRBJ2-7	TRBD2	TGCGCCAACAGACTAGCGGGAAAAGGAGTCTACGAGCAGTACTTC	CANRLAGKGVYEQYF
TRBV7-9	.	TRBJ1-1	.	TGTGCCAGCAGCTTACCACAGGGCGGGAACACTGAAGCTTTCTTT	CASSLPQGGNTEAFF
TRBV2	.	TRBJ1-2	.	TGTGCCAGCAGTCCTACAGGGCTTGAAGGCTACACCTTC	CASSPTGLEGYTF
TRBV27	.	TRBJ2-7	.	TGTGCCAGCAGTACCACACCAGTTGAGGGAGTGAACTACGAGCAGTACTTC	CASSTTPVEGVNYEQYF
TRBV28	.	TRBJ1-3	.	TGTGCCAGCAAGCAGGGCGCTGGAAACACCATATATTTT	CASKQGAGNTIYF
TRBV5-1	.	TRBJ2-3	.	TGCGCCAGCAGCTTAGACGGCAGGGATACGCAGTATTTT	CASSLDGRDTQYF
TRBV7-2	few	TRBJ1-6	TRBD1	TGTGCCAGCAGCTTAGGACCGACAGGGTGGGGGAATTCACCCCTCCACTTT	CASSLGPTGWGNSPLHF
TRBV10-2	once	TRBJ2-5	TRBD1	TGCGCCAGCAGTGTCATGGACAGGGTTGAGACCCAGTACTTC	CASSVMDRVETQYF
TRBV11-2	.	TRBJ1-2	TRBD1	TGTGCCAGCAGCTTGGACAGGGCCTATGGCTACACCTTC	CASSLDRAYGYTF
TRBV28	once	TRBJ2-5	TRBD2	TGTGCCAGCGGGGGGGGATTTGGAGAGACCCAGTACTTC	CASGGGFGETQYF
TRBV28	.	TRBJ1-5	.	TGTGCCAGCAGTTTCTCGGGTGGGCAGGGGAAAAACAATCAGCCCCAGCATTTT	CASSFSGGQGKNNQPQHF
TRBV28	.	TRBJ1-5	.	TGTGCCAGCAGTTTAGCCGCGCGGGGCTATAGCAATCAGCCCCAGCATTTT	CASSLAARGYSNQPQHF
TRBV9	.	TRBJ2-7	.	TGTGCCAGCAGCGTGACAGGAGCCGAGCAGTACTTC	CASSVTGAEQYF
TRBV27	.	TRBJ2-5	TRBD1	TGTGCCAGCAGTAACGCTATCCCGGGACAGGGCTTGCCAATCCAAGAGACCCAGTACTTC	CASSNAIPGQGLPIQETQYF
TRBV7-9	.	TRBJ2-1	.	TGTGCCAGCAGCTTAGCGGTGGGTCAGGGGGGCGATGAGCAGTTCTTC	CASSLAVGQGGDEQFF
TRBV13	.	TRBJ2-1	TRBD2	TGTGCCAGCAGCCAAGGGACTAGATCAAATGAGCAGTTCTTC	CASSQGTRSNEQFF
TRBV7-9	.	TRBJ2-1	TRBD1	TGTAAGGAGGGGACAGGGCTCTACAATGAGCAGTTCTTC	CKEGTGLYNEQFF
TRBV28	.	TRBJ1-5	.	TGTGCCAGCCACAAAAGTTTTAGCAATCAGCCCCAGCATTTT	CASHKSFSNQPQHF
TRBV19	.	TRBJ1-2	.	TGTGCCAGTAGGCGGACAGCTAACTATGGCTACACCTTC	CASRRTANYGYTF
TRBV28	.	TRBJ2-5	.	TGTGCCAGCAGCCGTCAAGAGACCCAGTACTTC	CASSRQETQYF
TRBV3-1/TRBV3-2	once	TRBJ2-7	TRBD1	TGTGCCAGCAGCCTCGGACAGGGGGCCGTCTACGAGCAGTACTTC	CASSLGQGAVYEQYF
TRBV7-6	.	TRBJ2-3	TRBD1	TGTGCCAGCAGCTTAGCAATAAGAACGGGACAGGGCACAGATACGCAGTATTTT	CASSLAIRTGQGTDTQYF